This section outlines one T cell receptor (beta chain) sequence together with its context. Its antigen is not identified. The protocol was immunoSEQ multiplex PCR, while the TCRdb copy is restricted to in-frame clones and leaves out a portion. The profile shows tens of thousands of clones, nearly 90% of them singletons. V was pared by 4 bases and J by 4 bases, with 8 bases between. The CDR3 sequence is 12 residues long. CDR1 is GTSNPN, CDR2 SVGIG, per germline (reference sequence). This specimen comes from a study of T cell responses to AZD1222 COVID-19 vaccine. Study conclusions and caveats: A mostly white British donor set with more females was recruited, and clonal diversity was possibly underestimated. AZD1222 recipients seropositive at baseline numbered only 6 or 7. Spike was spanned by vaccine-associated CD4 TCRs, with dominance at 160-218 and 743-854. There were repertoire samples only from the period after the peak T cell response.

The sequenced sample was peripheral blood, obtained 28 days after the second AZD1222 dose. This receptor was identified in an adult who received the AZD1222 COVID-19 vaccine. The chain uses TRBV30 and TRBJ2-1; possibly TRBD1 for D (6 bases). The CDR3 DNA reads TGTGCCTGGATCAGGGGTTACAATGAGCAGTTCTTC. It is translated as CAWIRGYNEQFF.